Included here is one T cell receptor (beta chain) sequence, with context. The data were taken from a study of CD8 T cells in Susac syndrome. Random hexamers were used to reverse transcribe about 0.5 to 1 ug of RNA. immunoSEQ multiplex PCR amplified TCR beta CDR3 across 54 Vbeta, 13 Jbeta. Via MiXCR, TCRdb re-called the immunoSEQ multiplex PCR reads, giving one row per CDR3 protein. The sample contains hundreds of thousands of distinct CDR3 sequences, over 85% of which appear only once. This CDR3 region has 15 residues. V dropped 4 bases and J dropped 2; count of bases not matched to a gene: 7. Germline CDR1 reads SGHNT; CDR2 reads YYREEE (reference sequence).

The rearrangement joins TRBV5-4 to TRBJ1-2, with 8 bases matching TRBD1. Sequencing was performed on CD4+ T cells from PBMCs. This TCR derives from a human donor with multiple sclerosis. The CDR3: CASSLRTGWNYGYTF. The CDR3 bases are TGTGCCAGCAGCCTTCGGACAGGGTGGAACTATGGCTACACCTTC.